This T cell receptor beta chain was obtained from a study of identical twins. The CDR3 runs to 13 residues. Germline CDR1 is DFQATT and CDR2 is SNEGSKA (reference sequence). V was clipped by 5 bases and J by 1 base, with 10 bases between them. General observations from the study: Fewer insertions were carried by abundant cord blood beta clonotypes, but none was seen in memory repertoires. Out-of-frame beta chain sequences displayed weaker excess sharing between twins.

This clonotype was recorded a few times. Its antigen is as yet unknown. Template switching supplied a universal primer site; unique molecular identifiers were carried on the cDNA. TCRdb re-called the 5' RACE reads through MiXCR, storing one row per CDR3 protein. This sample has hundreds of thousands of distinct CDR3 sequences, with less than 9% found just once. The same sample was also studied in work on yellow fever vaccine responses in identical twins.

Material: memory (CD45RO+) T cells sorted from blood. This rearrangement joins TRBV20-1 to TRBJ2-3; D perhaps matches TRBD2 (6 bases). The sequence was obtained from a woman aged 18-30 years in good health. CDR3 sequence (DNA): TGCAGTGCTTGGTCTAGCGGCACAGATACGCAGTATTTT. This codes for CSAWSSGTDTQYF.